Listed below are T cell receptor beta chains from one sample, sequenced in a study of blood T cell repertoires in COVID-19. Method: immunoSEQ multiplex PCR; TCRdb's copy keeps in-frame clones and lacks some. Of 250,000 to 400,000 clones in the sample, 90% were seen once. Sequenced sample: peripheral blood. Receptors originate from a young woman with COVID-19, enrolled during active disease. The CDR3 runs from the conserved cysteine through the conserved F or W.

j_gene: TRBJ2-5; v_gene: TRBV5-1; CDR3aa: CASSLVLAETQYF
j_gene: TRBJ2-3; v_gene: TRBV21-1; CDR3aa: CASSNRGVRDGRAVRTDTQYF
j_gene: TRBJ1-3; v_gene: TRBV28; CDR3aa: CASSYDNVRSGNTIYF
j_gene: TRBJ1-2; v_gene: TRBV14; CDR3aa: CASSQGGRGVFSYGYTF
j_gene: TRBJ2-7; v_gene: TRBV24-1; CDR3aa: CATSDAGAFPYEQYF
j_gene: TRBJ1-1; v_gene: TRBV7-9; CDR3aa: CASMAEPNTEAFF
j_gene: TRBJ2-7; v_gene: TRBV5-1; CDR3aa: CASSLEGQTSYEQYF
j_gene: TRBJ1-2; v_gene: TRBV7-3; CDR3aa: CASSPRAGTATGYTF
j_gene: TRBJ1-3; v_gene: TRBV2; CDR3aa: CASGPGQGAGNTIYF
j_gene: TRBJ2-4; v_gene: TRBV27; CDR3aa: CASAGTGGAGNIQYF
j_gene: TRBJ1-4; v_gene: TRBV29-1; CDR3aa: CSALGQTSNEKLFF
j_gene: TRBJ2-1; v_gene: TRBV5-1; CDR3aa: CASSLILAGDFDEQFF
j_gene: TRBJ2-7; v_gene: TRBV7-9; CDR3aa: CASSGLAGAYEQYF
j_gene: TRBJ1-2; v_gene: TRBV5-4; CDR3aa: CASSLDGDRSYTF
j_gene: TRBJ2-5; v_gene: TRBV5-4; CDR3aa: CASSRSGSKETQYF
j_gene: TRBJ1-2; v_gene: TRBV19; CDR3aa: CASSMTGTYGYTF
j_gene: TRBJ1-4; v_gene: TRBV28; CDR3aa: CASRPQADRVKSTNEKLFF
j_gene: TRBJ1-6; v_gene: TRBV30; CDR3aa: CAWSASSYNSPLHF
j_gene: TRBJ2-7; v_gene: TRBV7-2; CDR3aa: CASSPSLPGTPPGQYF
j_gene: TRBJ1-1; v_gene: TRBV19; CDR3aa: CASSIALRVAGTEAFF
j_gene: TRBJ1-6; v_gene: TRBV15; CDR3aa: CATSLDFNSPLHF
j_gene: TRBJ2-1; v_gene: TRBV7-6; CDR3aa: CASSLGSALAYNEQFF
j_gene: TRBJ2-1; v_gene: TRBV5-6; CDR3aa: CASNHGGRVEQFF
j_gene: TRBJ1-2; v_gene: TRBV27; CDR3aa: CASSQTGIANYGYTF
j_gene: TRBJ1-1; v_gene: TRBV19; CDR3aa: CASSIQEGVGTEAFF
j_gene: TRBJ2-2; v_gene: TRBV19; CDR3aa: CASTNYPTGELFF
j_gene: TRBJ2-7; v_gene: TRBV6-6; CDR3aa: CASSYRQGANEQYF
j_gene: TRBJ2-2; v_gene: TRBV24-1; CDR3aa: CATSEAGETGELFF
j_gene: TRBJ2-7; v_gene: TRBV9; CDR3aa: CASSGTSSYEQYF
j_gene: TRBJ1-2; v_gene: TRBV5-1; CDR3aa: CASSSYTPNYGYTF
j_gene: TRBJ1-3; v_gene: TRBV18; CDR3aa: CASSPPGQNSGNTIYF
j_gene: TRBJ1-4; v_gene: TRBV18; CDR3aa: CASSFRDRATNEKLFF
j_gene: TRBJ2-7; v_gene: TRBV4-1; CDR3aa: CASSQVLAGGHEQYF
j_gene: TRBJ2-2; v_gene: TRBV9; CDR3aa: CASSSTDLVNTGELFF
j_gene: TRBJ2-5; v_gene: TRBV19; CDR3aa: CASSSGQASQETQYF
j_gene: TRBJ1-2; v_gene: TRBV3-1/TRBV3-2; CDR3aa: CASSQERAVAAITNYGYTF
j_gene: TRBJ2-1; v_gene: TRBV7-3; CDR3aa: CASSRDSYNEQFF
j_gene: TRBJ2-7; v_gene: TRBV9; CDR3aa: CASSVAGTGSYEQYF
j_gene: TRBJ2-7; v_gene: TRBV5-5; CDR3aa: CASSIQGGEQYF
j_gene: TRBJ2-5; v_gene: TRBV10-3; CDR3aa: CATRTSGEETQYF
j_gene: TRBJ1-2; v_gene: TRBV19; CDR3aa: CASRLRGTGVFYGYTF
j_gene: TRBJ1-1; v_gene: TRBV19; CDR3aa: CASSRDSRPNTEAFF
j_gene: TRBJ2-1; v_gene: TRBV4-1; CDR3aa: CASSQRQGDEQFF
j_gene: TRBJ1-2; v_gene: TRBV11-2; CDR3aa: CASTWDRGSDYGYTF
j_gene: TRBJ2-1; v_gene: TRBV3-1/TRBV3-2; CDR3aa: CASSQDVTANNEQFF
j_gene: TRBJ1-3; v_gene: TRBV5-4; CDR3aa: CASSLFAPGYSGNTIYF
j_gene: TRBJ2-1; v_gene: TRBV30; CDR3aa: CAWGQDYNEQFF
j_gene: TRBJ2-3; v_gene: TRBV30; CDR3aa: CAWSGDSSTDTQYF
j_gene: TRBJ2-7; v_gene: TRBV7-6; CDR3aa: CASSSYRDSTSYEQYF
j_gene: TRBJ2-3; v_gene: TRBV4-2; CDR3aa: CASSQLLAGVTDTQYF
j_gene: TRBJ2-7; v_gene: TRBV30; CDR3aa: CAWSGLAGGVYEQYF
j_gene: TRBJ2-2; v_gene: TRBV7-9; CDR3aa: CASSRQVGELFF
j_gene: TRBJ2-2; v_gene: TRBV3-1/TRBV3-2; CDR3aa: CASSARWGRDTGELFF
j_gene: TRBJ2-1; v_gene: TRBV27; CDR3aa: CASTRLSGSNEQFF
j_gene: TRBJ2-3; v_gene: TRBV19; CDR3aa: CASSRNRGRGTDTQYF